This T cell receptor beta chain is drawn from a study of blood T cell repertoires in COVID-19. TCRdb's table, derived via immunoSEQ multiplex PCR, lists solely in-frame clones and lacks some. The sample lists some 240,000 clones, 70% to 85% occurring once. The germline gives CDR1 SGDLS, CDR2 YYNGEE. V was pared by 3 bases and J by 4 bases, with 10 bases between. The CDR3 contains 13 residues. Sequencing used peripheral blood. V is TRBV9 and J is TRBJ1-2, with D maybe TRBD1 (6 bases). The origin of this receptor is a woman aged 40 to 50 who had recovered from COVID-19. The CDR3 here is CASSGQDIYGYTF. In DNA, the CDR3 is TGTGCCAGCAGCGGACAGGACATCTATGGCTACACCTTC.